This T cell receptor beta chain was identified during a study of blood T cell repertoires in COVID-19. Methods used by the authors: Estimated nucleated cell counts came from reference gene primer amplification. Sequencing used immunoSEQ multiplex PCR; TCRdb keeps in-frame clones, though not all of them. V, J and clone size reflect that table, while D and trimming were determined from the DNA. Among 200,000 to 250,000 clones listed, 88% were seen once. CDR1 is MNHEY and CDR2 is SVGAGI in the germline V gene. The CDR3 is made up of 15 amino acids. V lost 6 bases and J lost 0; bases outside the gene matches: 4. The table lists this clone with a count of one.

The specimen sequenced was peripheral blood. The rearrangement links TRBV6-5 to TRBJ2-7; 11 nucleotides line up with TRBD1. This TCR was recovered from a man between 18 and 29 years old with active or convalescent COVID-19. The CDR3 nucleotides are TGTGCCAGCAGCCGGGACAGGGGGAACTCCTACGAGCAGTACTTC. Its protein is CASSRDRGNSYEQYF.